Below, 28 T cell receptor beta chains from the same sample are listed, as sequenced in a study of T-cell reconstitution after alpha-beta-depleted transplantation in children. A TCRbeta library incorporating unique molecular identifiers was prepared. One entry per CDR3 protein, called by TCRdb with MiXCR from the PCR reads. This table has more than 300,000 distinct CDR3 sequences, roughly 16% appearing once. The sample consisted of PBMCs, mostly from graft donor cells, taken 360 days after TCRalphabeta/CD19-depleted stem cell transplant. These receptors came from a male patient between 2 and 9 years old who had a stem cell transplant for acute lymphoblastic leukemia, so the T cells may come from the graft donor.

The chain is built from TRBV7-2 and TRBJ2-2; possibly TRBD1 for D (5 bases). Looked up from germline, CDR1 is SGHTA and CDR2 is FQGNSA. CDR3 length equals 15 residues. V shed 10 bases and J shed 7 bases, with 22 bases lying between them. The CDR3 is CAISIWGLGIGELFF. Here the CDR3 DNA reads TGTGCCATCTCGATATGGGGCCTGGGTATCGGGGAGCTGTTTTTT. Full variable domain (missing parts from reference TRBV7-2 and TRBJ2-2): GAGVSQSPSNKVTEKGKDVELRCDPISGHTALYWYRQSLGQGLEFLIYFQGNSAPDKSGLPSDRFSAERTGGSVSTLTIQRTQQEDSAVYLCAISIWGLGIGELFFGEGSRLTVL.

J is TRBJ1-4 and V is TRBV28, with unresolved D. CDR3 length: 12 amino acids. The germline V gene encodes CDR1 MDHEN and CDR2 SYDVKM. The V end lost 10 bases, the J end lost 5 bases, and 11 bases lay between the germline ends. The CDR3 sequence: CATGSDNEKLFF. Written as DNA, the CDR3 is TGTGCCACGGGCAGTGACAATGAAAAACTGTTTTTT.

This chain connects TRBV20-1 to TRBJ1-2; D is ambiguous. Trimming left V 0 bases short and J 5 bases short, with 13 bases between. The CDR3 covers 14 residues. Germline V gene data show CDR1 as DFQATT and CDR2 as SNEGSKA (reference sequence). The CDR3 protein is CSAREPSPPYGYTF. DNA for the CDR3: TGCAGTGCTAGAGAACCGTCTCCTCCATATGGCTACACCTTC.

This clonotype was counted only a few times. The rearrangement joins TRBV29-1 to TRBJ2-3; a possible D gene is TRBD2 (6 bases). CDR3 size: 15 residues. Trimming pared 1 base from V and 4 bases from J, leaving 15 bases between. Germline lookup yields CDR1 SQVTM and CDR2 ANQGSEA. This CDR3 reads CSVEALGRDADTQYF. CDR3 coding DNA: TGCAGCGTTGAAGCACTCGGGCGGGATGCAGATACGCAGTATTTT.

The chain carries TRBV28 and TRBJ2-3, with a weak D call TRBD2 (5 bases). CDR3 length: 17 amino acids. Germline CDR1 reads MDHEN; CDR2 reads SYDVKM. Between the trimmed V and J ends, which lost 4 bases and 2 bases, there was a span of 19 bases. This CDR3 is CASSSPAVGVATDTQYF. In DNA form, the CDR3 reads TGTGCCAGCAGTTCCCCAGCGGTCGGGGTGGCCACAGATACGCAGTATTTT.

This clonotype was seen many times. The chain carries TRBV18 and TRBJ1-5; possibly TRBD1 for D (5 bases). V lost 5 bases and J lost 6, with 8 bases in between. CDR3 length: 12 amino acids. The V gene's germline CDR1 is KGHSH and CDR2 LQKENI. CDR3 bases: TGTGCCAGCTCAAATGGGGGTCAGCCCCAGCATTTT. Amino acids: CASSNGGQPQHF.

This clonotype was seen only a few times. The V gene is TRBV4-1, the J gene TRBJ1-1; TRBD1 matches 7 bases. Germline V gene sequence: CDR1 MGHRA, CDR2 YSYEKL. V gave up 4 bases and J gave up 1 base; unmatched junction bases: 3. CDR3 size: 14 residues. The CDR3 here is CASSPTGKNTEAFF. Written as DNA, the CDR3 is TGCGCCAGCAGCCCGACAGGGAAGAACACTGAAGCTTTCTTT.

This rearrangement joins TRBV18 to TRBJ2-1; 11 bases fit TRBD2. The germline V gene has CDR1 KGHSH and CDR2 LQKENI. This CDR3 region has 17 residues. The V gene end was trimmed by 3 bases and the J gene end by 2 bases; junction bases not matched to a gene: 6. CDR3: CASSPFLSGRAYNEQFF. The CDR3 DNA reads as TGTGCCAGCTCACCTTTCCTTAGCGGGAGGGCCTACAATGAGCAGTTCTTC. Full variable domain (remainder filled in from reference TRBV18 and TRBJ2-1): NAGVMQNPRHLVRRRGQEARLRCSPMKGHSHVYWYRQLPEEGLKFMVYLQKENIIDESGMPKERFSAEFPKEGPSILRIQQVVRGDSAAYFCASSPFLSGRAYNEQFFGPGTRLTVL.

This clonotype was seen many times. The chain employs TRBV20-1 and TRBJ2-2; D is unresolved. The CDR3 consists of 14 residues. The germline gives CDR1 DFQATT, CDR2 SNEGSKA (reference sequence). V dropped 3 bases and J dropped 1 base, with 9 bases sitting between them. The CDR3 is CSASFDWNTGELFF. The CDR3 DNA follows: TGCAGTGCTAGCTTCGACTGGAACACCGGGGAGCTGTTTTTT.

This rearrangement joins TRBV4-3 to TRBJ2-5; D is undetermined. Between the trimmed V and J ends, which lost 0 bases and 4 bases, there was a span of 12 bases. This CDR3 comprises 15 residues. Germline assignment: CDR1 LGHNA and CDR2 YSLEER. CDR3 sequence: CASSQDPLPRETQYF. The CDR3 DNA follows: TGCGCCAGCAGCCAAGATCCCCTACCTCGAGAGACCCAGTACTTC.

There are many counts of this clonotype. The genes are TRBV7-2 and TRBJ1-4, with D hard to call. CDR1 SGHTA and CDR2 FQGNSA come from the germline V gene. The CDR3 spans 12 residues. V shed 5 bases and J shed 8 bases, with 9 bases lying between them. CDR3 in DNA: TGTGCCAGCAGCCATAATAACGAAAAACTGTTTTTT. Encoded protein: CASSHNNEKLFF.

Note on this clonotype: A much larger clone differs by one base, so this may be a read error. The CDR3 nucleotides read TGTGCCATCAGTTTAGCGCTAAATAGGATCAGCCCGACCGGGGAGCTGTTTTTT. It translates to CAISLALNRISPTGELFF. The gene calls are TRBV12-3 or TRBV12-4 and TRBJ2-2; possible D gene TRBD2, 5 bases. The CDR3 has 18 residues.

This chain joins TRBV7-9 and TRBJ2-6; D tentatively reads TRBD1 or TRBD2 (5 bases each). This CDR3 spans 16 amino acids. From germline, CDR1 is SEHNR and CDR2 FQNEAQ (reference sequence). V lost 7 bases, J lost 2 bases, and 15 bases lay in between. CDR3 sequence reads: CASTPSGGTGANVLTF. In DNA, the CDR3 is TGTGCCAGCACCCCCAGTGGGGGAACTGGGGCCAACGTCCTGACTTTC.

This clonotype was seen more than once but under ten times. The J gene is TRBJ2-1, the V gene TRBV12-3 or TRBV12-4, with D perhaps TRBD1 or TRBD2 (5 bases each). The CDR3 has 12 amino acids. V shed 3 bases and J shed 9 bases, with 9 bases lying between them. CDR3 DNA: TGTGCCAGCAGTTTCCCCGGGACTGAGCAGTTCTTC. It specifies CASSFPGTEQFF.

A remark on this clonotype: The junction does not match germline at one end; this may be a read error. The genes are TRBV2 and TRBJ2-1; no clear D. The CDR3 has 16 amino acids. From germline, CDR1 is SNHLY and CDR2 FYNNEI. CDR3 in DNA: TGTGCCACCAGTGAAAGGTCAGGACGCTCCTACAATGAGCAGTTCTTC. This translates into CATSERSGRSYNEQFF.

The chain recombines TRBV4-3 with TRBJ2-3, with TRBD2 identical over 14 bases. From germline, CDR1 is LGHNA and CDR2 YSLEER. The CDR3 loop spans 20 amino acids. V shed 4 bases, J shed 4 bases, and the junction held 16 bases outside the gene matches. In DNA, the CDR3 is TGCGCCAGCAGCCTCCGGGTGGGGACTAGCGGGAGACGAGGCCCAGATACGCAGTATTTT. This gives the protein CASSLRVGTSGRRGPDTQYF.

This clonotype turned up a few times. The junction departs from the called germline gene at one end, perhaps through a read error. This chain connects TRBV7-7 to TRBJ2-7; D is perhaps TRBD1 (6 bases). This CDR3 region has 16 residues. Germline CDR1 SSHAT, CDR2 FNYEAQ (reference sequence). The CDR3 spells CASSLAWVGGSYEQYF. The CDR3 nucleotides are TGTGCTAGCAGCTTAGCGTGGGTAGGGGGCTCCTACGAGCAGTACTTC.

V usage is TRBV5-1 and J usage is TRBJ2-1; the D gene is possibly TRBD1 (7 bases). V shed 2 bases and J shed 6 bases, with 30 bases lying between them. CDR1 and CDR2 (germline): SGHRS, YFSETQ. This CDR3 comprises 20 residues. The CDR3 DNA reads TGCGCCAGCAGCTTTACCCGGGACAGCCTATTACTACCGGGGGTCAATGAGCAGTTCTTC. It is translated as CASSFTRDSLLLPGVNEQFF.

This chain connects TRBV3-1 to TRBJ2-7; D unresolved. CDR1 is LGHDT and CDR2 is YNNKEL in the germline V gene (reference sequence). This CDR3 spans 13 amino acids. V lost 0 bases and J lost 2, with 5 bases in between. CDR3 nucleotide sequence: TGTGCCAGCAGCCAAGATGGCCCCTACGAGCAGTACTTC. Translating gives CASSQDGPYEQYF.

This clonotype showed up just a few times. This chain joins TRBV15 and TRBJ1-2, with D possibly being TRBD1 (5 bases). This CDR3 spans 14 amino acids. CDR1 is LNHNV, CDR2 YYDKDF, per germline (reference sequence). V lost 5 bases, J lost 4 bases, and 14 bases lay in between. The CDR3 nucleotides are TGTGCCACCAGCCGGGACGCCGACTTCTATGGCTACACCTTC. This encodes CATSRDADFYGYTF.

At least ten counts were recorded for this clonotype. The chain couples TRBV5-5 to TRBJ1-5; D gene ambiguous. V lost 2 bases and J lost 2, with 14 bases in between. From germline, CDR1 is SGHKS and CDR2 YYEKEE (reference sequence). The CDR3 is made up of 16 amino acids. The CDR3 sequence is CASSFVAGIGNQPQHF. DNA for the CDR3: TGTGCCAGCAGCTTCGTCGCGGGAATAGGCAATCAGCCCCAGCATTTT.

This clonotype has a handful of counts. CDR3 in DNA: TGCAGTGCGGTACAGGGTGGGACTTACGAGCAGTACTTC. Its protein product is CSAVQGGTYEQYF. The chain employs TRBV20-1 and TRBJ2-7, with D perhaps being TRBD1 or TRBD2 (6 bases each). This CDR3 contains 13 residues. CDR1 is DFQATT and CDR2 is SNEGSKA in the germline V gene (reference sequence). V lost 6 bases and J lost 4, with 16 bases in between.

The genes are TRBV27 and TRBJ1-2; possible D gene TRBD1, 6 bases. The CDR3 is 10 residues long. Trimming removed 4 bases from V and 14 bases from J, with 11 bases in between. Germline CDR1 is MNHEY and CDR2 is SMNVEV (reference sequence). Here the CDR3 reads CASSSIGGTF. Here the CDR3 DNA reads TGTGCCAGCAGTTCCATAGGGGGGACCTTC.

The CDR3 is CASSDLRDRGMNTEAFF. DNA for the CDR3: TGCGCCAGCAGTGATCTCCGGGACAGGGGCATGAACACTGAAGCTTTCTTT. The chain combines TRBV10-1 with TRBJ1-1, with 10 positions matching TRBD1. With 3 bases clipped from V and 0 bases from J, the junction kept 7 bases outside the gene matches. Germline V CDR1 and CDR2: WNHNN, SYGVQD (reference sequence). The CDR3 loop spans 17 amino acids.

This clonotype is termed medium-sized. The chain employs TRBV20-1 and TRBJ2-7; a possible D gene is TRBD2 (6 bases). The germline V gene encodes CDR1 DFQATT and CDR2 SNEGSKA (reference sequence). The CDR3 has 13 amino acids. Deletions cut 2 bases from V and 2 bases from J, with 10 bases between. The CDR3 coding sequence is TGCAGTGCTAGACCGACGGGGGCCTACGAGCAGTACTTC. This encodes CSARPTGAYEQYF.

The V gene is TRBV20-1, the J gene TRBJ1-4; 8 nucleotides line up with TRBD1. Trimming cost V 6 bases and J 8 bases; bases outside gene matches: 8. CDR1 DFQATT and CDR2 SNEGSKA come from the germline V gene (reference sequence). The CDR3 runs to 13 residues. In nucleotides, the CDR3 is TGCAGTGCCACCGGGACAGGCGGAGAAAAACTGTTTTTT. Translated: CSATGTGGEKLFF.

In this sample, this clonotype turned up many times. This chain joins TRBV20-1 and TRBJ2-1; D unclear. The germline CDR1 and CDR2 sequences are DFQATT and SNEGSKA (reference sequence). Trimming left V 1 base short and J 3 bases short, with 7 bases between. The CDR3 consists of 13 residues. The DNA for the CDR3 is TGCAGTGCTAGAGGTAGAGTCTACAATGAGCAGTTCTTC. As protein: CSARGRVYNEQFF.

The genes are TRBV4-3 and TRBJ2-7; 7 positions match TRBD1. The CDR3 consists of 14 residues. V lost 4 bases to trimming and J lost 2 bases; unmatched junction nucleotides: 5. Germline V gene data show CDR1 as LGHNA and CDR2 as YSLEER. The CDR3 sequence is CASSPYGQAYEQYF. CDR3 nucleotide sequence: TGCGCCAGCAGCCCCTACGGACAGGCCTACGAGCAGTACTTC.